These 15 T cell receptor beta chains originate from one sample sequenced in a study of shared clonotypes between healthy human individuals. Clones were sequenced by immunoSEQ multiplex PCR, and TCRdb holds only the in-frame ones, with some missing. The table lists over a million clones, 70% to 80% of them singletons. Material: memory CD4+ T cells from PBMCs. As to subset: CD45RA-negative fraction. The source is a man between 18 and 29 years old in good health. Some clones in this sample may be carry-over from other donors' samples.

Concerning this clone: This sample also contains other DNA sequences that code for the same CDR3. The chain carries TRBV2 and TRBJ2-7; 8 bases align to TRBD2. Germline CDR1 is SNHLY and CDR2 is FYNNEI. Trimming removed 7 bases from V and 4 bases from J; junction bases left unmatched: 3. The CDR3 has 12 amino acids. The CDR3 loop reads CASIREGYEQYF. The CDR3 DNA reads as TGTGCCAGCATACGGGAGGGATACGAGCAGTACTTC.

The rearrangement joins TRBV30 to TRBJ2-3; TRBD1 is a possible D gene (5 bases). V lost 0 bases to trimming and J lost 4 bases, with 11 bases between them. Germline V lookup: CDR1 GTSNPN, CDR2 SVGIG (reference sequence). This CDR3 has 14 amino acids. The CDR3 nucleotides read TGTGCCTGGAGTGTAGGGCTAGGGGCAGATACGCAGTATTTT. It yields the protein CAWSVGLGADTQYF.

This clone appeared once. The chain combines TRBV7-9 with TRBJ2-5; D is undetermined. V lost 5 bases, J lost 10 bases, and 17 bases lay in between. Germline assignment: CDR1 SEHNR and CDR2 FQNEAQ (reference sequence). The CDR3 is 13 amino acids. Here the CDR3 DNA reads TGTGCCAGCAGCCCCCCAGTGGGTGTGGGCCAGTACTTC. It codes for CASSPPVGVGQYF. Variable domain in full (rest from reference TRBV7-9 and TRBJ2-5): DTGVSQNPRHKITKRGQNVTFRCDPISEHNRLYWYRQTLGQGPEFLTYFQNEAQLEKSRLLSDRFSAERPKGSFSTLEIQRTEQGDSAMYLCASSPPVGVGQYFGPGTRLLVL.

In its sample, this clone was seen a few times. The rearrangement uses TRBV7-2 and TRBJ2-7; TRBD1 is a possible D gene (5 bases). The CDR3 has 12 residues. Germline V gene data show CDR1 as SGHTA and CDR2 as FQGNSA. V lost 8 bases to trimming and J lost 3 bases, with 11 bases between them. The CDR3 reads CASGAGNYEQYF. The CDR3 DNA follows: TGTGCCAGCGGCGCAGGGAACTACGAGCAGTACTTC.

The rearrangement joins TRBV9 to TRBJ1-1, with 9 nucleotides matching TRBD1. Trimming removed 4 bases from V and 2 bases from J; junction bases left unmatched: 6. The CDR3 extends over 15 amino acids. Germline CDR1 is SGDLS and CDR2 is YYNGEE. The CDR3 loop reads CASSSPGQGNTEAFF. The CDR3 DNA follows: TGTGCCAGCAGCTCACCGGGACAGGGTAACACTGAAGCTTTCTTT.

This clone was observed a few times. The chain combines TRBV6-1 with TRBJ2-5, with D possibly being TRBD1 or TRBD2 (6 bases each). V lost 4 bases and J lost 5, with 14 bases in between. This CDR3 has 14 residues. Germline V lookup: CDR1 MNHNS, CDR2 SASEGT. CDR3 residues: CASSAGAPMETQYF. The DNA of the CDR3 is TGTGCCAGCAGTGCGGGGGCGCCCATGGAGACCCAGTACTTC.

CDR3 residues: CASSPGQVLGTQYF. CDR3 coding DNA: TGTGCCAGCAGCCCGGGACAGGTTTTGGGTACGCAGTATTTT. The chain employs TRBV7-9 and TRBJ2-3; the match to TRBD1 covers 8 bases. Germline CDR1 SEHNR, CDR2 FQNEAQ (reference sequence). The CDR3 has 14 residues. V trimming: 5 bases; J trimming: 8 bases; junction bases outside the gene matches: 9.

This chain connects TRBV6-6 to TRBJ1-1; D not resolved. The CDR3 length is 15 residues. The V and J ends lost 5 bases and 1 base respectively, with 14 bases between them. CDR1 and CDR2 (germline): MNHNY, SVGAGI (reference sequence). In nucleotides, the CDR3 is TGTGCCAGCAGTCACCAAACTTTGACGAACACTGAAGCTTTCTTT. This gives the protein CASSHQTLTNTEAFF.

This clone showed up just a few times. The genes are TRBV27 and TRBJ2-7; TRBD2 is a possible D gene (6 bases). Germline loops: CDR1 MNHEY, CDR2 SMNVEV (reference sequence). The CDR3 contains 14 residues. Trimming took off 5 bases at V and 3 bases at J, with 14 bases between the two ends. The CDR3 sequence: CASSRQTRGYEQYF. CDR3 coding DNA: TGTGCCAGCAGTCGACAGACGCGGGGCTACGAGCAGTACTTC.

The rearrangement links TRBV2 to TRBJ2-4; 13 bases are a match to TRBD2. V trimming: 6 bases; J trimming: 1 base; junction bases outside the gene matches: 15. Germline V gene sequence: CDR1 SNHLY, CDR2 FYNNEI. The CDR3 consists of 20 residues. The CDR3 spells CASRETSGRGKVLAKNIQYF. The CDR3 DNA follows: TGTGCCAGCAGGGAAACTAGCGGGAGGGGAAAGGTTCTCGCCAAAAACATTCAGTACTTC.

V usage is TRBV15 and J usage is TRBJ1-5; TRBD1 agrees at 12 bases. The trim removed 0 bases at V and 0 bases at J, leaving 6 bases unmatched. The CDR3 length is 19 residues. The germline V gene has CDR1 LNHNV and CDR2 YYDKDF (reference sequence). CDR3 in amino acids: CATSRDRGTGGYSNQPQHF. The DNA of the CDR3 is TGTGCCACCAGCAGAGATAGGGGGACAGGGGGCTATAGCAATCAGCCCCAGCATTTT.

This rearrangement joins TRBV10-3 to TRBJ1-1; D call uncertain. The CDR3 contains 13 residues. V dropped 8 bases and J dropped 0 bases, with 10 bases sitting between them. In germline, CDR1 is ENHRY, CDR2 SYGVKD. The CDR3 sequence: CAILTTLNTEAFF. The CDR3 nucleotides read TGTGCCATCCTAACAACCCTGAACACTGAAGCTTTCTTT.

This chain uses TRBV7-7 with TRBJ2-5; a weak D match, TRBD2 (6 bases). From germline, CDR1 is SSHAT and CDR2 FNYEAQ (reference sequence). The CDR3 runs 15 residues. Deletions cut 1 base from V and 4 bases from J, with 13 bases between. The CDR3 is CASSLGSGVAETQYF. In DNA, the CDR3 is TGTGCCAGCAGCTTAGGGTCGGGAGTTGCAGAGACCCAGTACTTC.

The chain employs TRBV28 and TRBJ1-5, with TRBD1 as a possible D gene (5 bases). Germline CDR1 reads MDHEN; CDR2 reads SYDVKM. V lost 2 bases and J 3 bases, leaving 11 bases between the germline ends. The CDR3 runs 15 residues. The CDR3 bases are TGTGCCAGCAGTTTAGGAGGGACCTACAATCAGCCCCAGCATTTT. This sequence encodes CASSLGGTYNQPQHF. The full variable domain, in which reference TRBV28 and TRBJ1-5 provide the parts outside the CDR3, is DVKVTQSSRYLVKRTGEKVFLECVQDMDHENMFWYRQDPGLGLRLIYFSYDVKMKEKGDIPEGYSVSREKKERFSLILESASTNQTSMYLCASSLGGTYNQPQHFGDGTRLSIL.

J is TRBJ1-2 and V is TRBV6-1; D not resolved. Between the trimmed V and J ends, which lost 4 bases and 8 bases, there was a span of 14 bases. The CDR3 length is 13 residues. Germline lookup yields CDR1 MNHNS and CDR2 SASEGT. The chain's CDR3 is CASSGTYLGGYTF. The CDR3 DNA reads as TGTGCCAGCAGTGGGACCTACCTCGGGGGCTACACCTTC.